This paragraph covers one T cell receptor beta chain sequence. The CDR3 has 12 residues. The germline CDR1 and CDR2 sequences are LNHDA and SQIVND (reference sequence). V lost 5 bases and J lost 3, with 8 bases in between. This sample is part of a study of blood T cell repertoires in COVID-19. Per the authors' pipeline: Amplifying reference gene primers gave estimates of nucleated cell counts. Sequencing used immunoSEQ multiplex PCR; TCRdb keeps in-frame clones, though not all of them. D and trimming come from the DNA, and the V and J calls and clone size come from that table. The sample includes about 440,000 clones, around nine tenths seen only once; the top ten take roughly 2%.

This sequence was found in a woman between 18 and 30 years old with acute COVID-19. The chain couples TRBV19 to TRBJ2-7; D is possibly TRBD1 (7 bases). The sample comprised PBMCs or T cells enriched from blood (not recorded which). The CDR3 loop is CASSQGGYEQYF. In DNA form, the CDR3 reads TGTGCCAGTAGTCAGGGGGGCTACGAGCAGTACTTC.